This TCR beta chain comes out of a study of early T cells in non-severe SARS-CoV-2 infection (dated by TCRdb to about 2021). For the study in its entirety: Because TCR sequencing relied on bulk RNA taken from unsorted whole blood, pairing of alpha and beta chains was not possible. General study outcomes and caveats: VDJdb matching was skewed toward anti-spike CD8 responses, so virus-specific expansions were likely underestimated and private and CD4 specificities were missed.

This was a case-control study nested in a cohort of healthcare workers in London, UK, who had nasopharyngeal swab PCR tests and blood samples taken every week. Healthcare workers were enrolled in the week of the UK lockdown, from 23 to 31 March 2020, and were followed every week for up to roughly 16 weeks. This clonotype was counted a few times. Its antigen remains unidentified. Per-nucleotide qualities are absent, and no much larger clonotype sits a single base away. From the cysteine through the phenylalanine, the CDR3 covers 14 amino acids. The CDR3 DNA has 42 bases and is translated from base 1. CDR1 and CDR2, per the germline V gene (reference sequence), are DFQATT and SNEGSKA. V loses 1 base, J loses 3 bases, and the germline ends lie 12 bases apart. The receptor library was made with 5' RACE. Sequenced using a NextSeq 500. Unique molecular identifiers were attached to individual cDNA molecules in the TCR library protocol so that sequencing error and PCR bias could be corrected. Both TCR alpha and beta chains were sequenced, and tight co-correlation was observed between alpha and beta sequence abundances in each sample. The study's processing was this. V gene, J gene and CDR3 annotation of TCR sequences was performed with Decombinator V4. TCRs were defined as expanded if a significant change between any two time points was detected under a Poisson model with p below 0.0001. Abundances of TCRs were expressed as counts per million after normalisation to the total number of TCRs sequenced in each sample. TRAV1-2 paired with TRAJ12, TRAJ20 or TRAJ33 defined MAIT TCRs, while TRAV10 paired with TRAJ18 defined iNKT TCRs. VDJdb, accessed 1 November 2021, was searched for CMV, EBV and SARS-CoV-2 annotated TCRs, with TCRs annotated for multiple antigens excluded. Starting from the raw public reads, TCRdb applied fastp trimming at Q25, assembled clones with MiXCR and retained in-frame beta chains. All rows with the same CDR3 protein become a single entry with the most common DNA and genes. The V and J calls and clone size are TCRdb's, not the authors'. This sample gives 70,000 to 95,000 distinct CDR3 sequences in total; about 14% of them show up just once. The biggest ten clones account for roughly 0.6% of the sample.

The sequenced sample consisted of whole blood. The source is an adult who was a healthcare worker with PCR-confirmed SARS-CoV-2 infection or an uninfected control (not recorded which). The rearranged segments are TRBV20-1 and TRBJ1-1; a tentative D call is TRBD1 (5 bases match). The encoded CDR3 is CSARGPGTHTEAFF. The DNA sequence reads TGCAGTGCTAGAGGACCCGGGACCCACACTGAAGCTTTCTTT.